This entry lists 9 T cell receptor beta chains sequenced from one sample in a study of T cells in Graves' hyperthyroidism and ophthalmopathy (dated by TCRdb to between 2017 and 2020). Libraries were constructed by multiplex PCR. Instrument on record: Illumina HiSeq 2000. The TCR beta CDR3 regions were amplified from RNA transcripts. A first-round RT-PCR of the TCR CDR3 used the HTBI primer set with the Qiagen OneStep RT-PCR kit. TCRdb redid the processing of the public reads, applying fastp at Q25 and MiXCR, and retained in-frame beta chains. Identical CDR3 protein sequences are pooled into one entry, listed with their most common genes and DNA. For this sample the table gives under 550,000 distinct CDR3 sequences, of which 20% were detected only once. The ten largest clones take up 40% to 50% of the sample. The sample comprised blood. The receptors come from a man aged 35-49 years with Graves' ophthalmopathy.

The J gene is TRBJ2-2, the V gene TRBV2; D is ambiguous. This CDR3 comprises 15 residues. Germline loops: CDR1 SNHLY, CDR2 FYNNEI. Trimming took off 6 bases at V and 4 bases at J, with 15 bases between the two ends. CDR3 sequence: CASSETIFSTGELFF. CDR3 nucleotides: TGTGCCAGCAGCGAAACCATCTTCAGCACCGGGGAGCTGTTTTTT.

This clonotype was detected ten times or more. This chain links TRBV18 with TRBJ1-5; D is undetermined. Germline V gives CDR1 KGHSH, CDR2 LQKENI. The V end lost 4 bases, the J end lost 4 bases, and 14 bases lay between the germline ends. CDR3 length: 15 residues. The CDR3 here is CASSQSGAPNQPQHF. The CDR3 DNA is TGTGCCAGCTCACAGTCCGGAGCCCCAAATCAGCCCCAGCATTTT.

This clonotype was seen a handful of times. The chain recombines TRBV4-1 with TRBJ2-7; D is ambiguous. The V end lost 0 bases, the J end lost 0 bases, and 9 bases lay between the germline ends. CDR1 is MGHRA and CDR2 is YSYEKL in the germline V gene. This CDR3 has 15 amino acids. CDR3 residues: CASSQERSSSYEQYF. The CDR3 DNA reads as TGCGCCAGCAGCCAAGAAAGGTCGAGCTCCTACGAGCAGTACTTC.

This chain joins TRBV10-3 and TRBJ1-1, with unresolved D. Germline-derived CDR1 and CDR2 are ENHRY and SYGVKD. Trimming removed 3 bases from V and 4 bases from J, with 12 bases in between. The CDR3 extends over 14 amino acids. DNA for the CDR3: TGTGCCATCAGTGAAGGGTATAAGGGCACTGAAGCTTTCTTT. Translated: CAISEGYKGTEAFF.

This clonotype came up a few times. The chain combines TRBV20-1 with TRBJ1-2; no clear D gene. The germline V and J ends were trimmed by 6 bases and 0 bases, with 5 bases remaining between them. The CDR3 sequence is 11 residues long. The germline V gene encodes CDR1 DFQATT and CDR2 SNEGSKA (reference sequence). CDR3 sequence reads: CSAPANYGYTF. CDR3 coding DNA: TGCAGTGCGCCGGCTAACTATGGCTACACCTTC.

This clonotype was detected many times. The chain has TRBV20-1 and TRBJ2-5; 8 nucleotides line up with TRBD2. Germline assignment: CDR1 DFQATT and CDR2 SNEGSKA (reference sequence). There are 14 residues in the CDR3. J was trimmed by 1 base and V by 5 bases; bases with no gene match: 6. The CDR3 spells CSAGRLAIQETQYF. The CDR3 DNA sequence: TGCAGTGCTGGGAGACTAGCGATCCAAGAGACCCAGTACTTC.

This clonotype was counted at least ten times. J is TRBJ2-3 and V is TRBV7-3; 11 positions agree with TRBD2. Losses at the gene ends were 2 bases for V and 4 bases for J; bases not matched to a gene: 5. Germline V gives CDR1 SGHTA, CDR2 FQGTGA. The CDR3 spans 16 residues. CDR3 in amino acids: CASSLGTSGSADTQYF. Here the CDR3 DNA reads TGTGCCAGCAGCTTAGGGACTAGCGGTAGCGCAGATACGCAGTATTTT.

The V and J genes are TRBV11-2 and TRBJ2-7; 8 bases are a match to TRBD2. Germline V lookup: CDR1 SGHAT, CDR2 FQNNGV. This CDR3 has 15 amino acids. Trimming took 6 bases from V and 0 from J; bases not matched to a gene: 7. The CDR3 protein is CASRRLASSSYEQYF. The CDR3 nucleotides read TGTGCCAGCAGGAGACTAGCGTCGAGCTCCTACGAGCAGTACTTC.

V usage is TRBV14 and J usage is TRBJ1-1; D is possibly TRBD1 (5 bases). V lost 1 base and J lost 10, with 13 bases in between. CDR1 is SGHDN, CDR2 FVKESK, per germline. This CDR3 comprises 13 residues. The CDR3 protein is CASSQGGGQGAFF. The DNA of the CDR3 is TGTGCCAGCAGCCAAGGAGGCGGCCAGGGAGCTTTCTTT.